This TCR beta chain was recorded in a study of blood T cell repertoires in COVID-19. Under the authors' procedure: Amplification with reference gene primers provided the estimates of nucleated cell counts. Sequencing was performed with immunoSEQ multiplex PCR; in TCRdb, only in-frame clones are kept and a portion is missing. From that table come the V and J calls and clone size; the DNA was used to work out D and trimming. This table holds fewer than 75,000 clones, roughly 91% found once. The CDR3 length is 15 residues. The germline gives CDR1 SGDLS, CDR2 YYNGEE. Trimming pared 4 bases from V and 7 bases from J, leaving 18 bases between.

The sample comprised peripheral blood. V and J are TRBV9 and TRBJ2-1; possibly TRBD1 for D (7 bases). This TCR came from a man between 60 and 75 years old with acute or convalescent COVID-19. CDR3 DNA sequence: TGTGCCAGCAGCACAGAAGACAGGGCGGGGAATGAGCAGTTCTTC. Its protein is CASSTEDRAGNEQFF. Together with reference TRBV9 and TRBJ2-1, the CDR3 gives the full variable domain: DSGVTQTPKHLITATGQRVTLRCSPRSGDLSVYWYQQSLDQGLQFLIQYYNGEERAKGNILERFSAQQFPDLHSELNLSSLELGDSALYFCASSTEDRAGNEQFFGPGTRLTVL.